Below are 14 T cell receptor beta chains sequenced from a single sample in a study of T cell responses to AZD1222 COVID-19 vaccine. The table came from immunoSEQ multiplex PCR; TCRdb's copy has only in-frame clones and leaves some out. The sample includes 190,000 or so clones, roughly nine tenths of them seen just once. Material: peripheral blood, obtained 28 days after the second AZD1222 dose. These receptors were obtained from an adult who received the AZD1222 COVID-19 vaccine.

This chain connects TRBV28 to TRBJ1-6; unclear D gene. CDR1 is MDHEN and CDR2 is SYDVKM in the germline V gene. Trimming took off 6 bases at V and 5 bases at J, with 17 bases between the two ends. The CDR3 is 16 amino acids. The CDR3 protein is CASRRLGGRNNSPLHF. The CDR3 DNA is TGTGCCAGCAGAAGACTGGGTGGGAGAAATAATTCACCCCTCCACTTT. Combining the CDR3 with reference TRBV28 and TRBJ1-6 gives the whole variable domain DVKVTQSSRYLVKRTGEKVFLECVQDMDHENMFWYRQDPGLGLRLIYFSYDVKMKEKGDIPEGYSVSREKKERFSLILESASTNQTSMYLCASRRLGGRNNSPLHFGNGTRLTVT.

This chain uses TRBV29-1 with TRBJ2-2, with a possible D match to TRBD2 (6 bases). The V end lost 4 bases, the J end lost 3 bases, and 18 bases lay between the germline ends. This CDR3 has 16 residues. From germline, CDR1 is SQVTM and CDR2 ANQGSEA. CDR3 in DNA: TGCAGCGTTGCCGGTGGGGGGATGTTGTACACCGGGGAGCTGTTTTTT. Translation: CSVAGGGMLYTGELFF.

The chain recombines TRBV28 with TRBJ1-5, with D possibly matching TRBD1 (5 bases). V lost 3 bases to trimming and J lost 4 bases, with 10 bases between them. Germline V lookup: CDR1 MDHEN, CDR2 SYDVKM. CDR3 length equals 14 residues. DNA of the CDR3: TGTGCCAGCAGTTTGGGGCAGCTAAATCAGCCCCAGCATTTT. It yields the protein CASSLGQLNQPQHF.

The sample holds a few counts of this clone. The rearrangement uses TRBV7-9 and TRBJ2-7; D could derive from TRBD1 or TRBD2 (5 bases each). The CDR3 runs 17 residues. Trimming cost V 2 bases and J 3 bases, with 20 bases left between them. Germline V lookup: CDR1 SEHNR, CDR2 FQNEAQ (reference sequence). The CDR3: CASSLRWSEGPDYEQYF. The DNA for the CDR3 is TGTGCCAGCAGCTTAAGATGGTCCGAGGGGCCCGACTACGAGCAGTACTTC.

This rearrangement joins TRBV12-3 or TRBV12-4 to TRBJ2-1; D possibly corresponds to TRBD1 (6 bases). Trimming shortened V by 1 base and J by 13 bases, and 8 bases separated the two germline ends. This CDR3 spans 11 amino acids. This chain's CDR3 is CASSLGDIQFF. In DNA, the CDR3 is TGTGCCAGCAGTTTAGGGGACATCCAGTTCTTC.

This clone has just one count. The chain's CDR3 is CATSDKNTEAFF. The CDR3 DNA reads TGTGCCACCAGTGACAAGAACACTGAAGCTTTCTTT. J is TRBJ1-1 and V is TRBV24-1, with D uncertain. This CDR3 has 12 residues. Deletions cut 4 bases from V and 1 base from J, with 3 bases between. Germline assignment: CDR1 KGHDR and CDR2 SFDVKD.

The chain recombines TRBV28 with TRBJ1-2; D is undetermined. Germline loops: CDR1 MDHEN, CDR2 SYDVKM. The CDR3 is 12 amino acids. Deletions cut 6 bases from V and 6 bases from J, with 11 bases between. The CDR3 DNA sequence: TGTGCCAGCAGGACCTTGTTCAATGGCTACACCTTC. Its translation: CASRTLFNGYTF.

V and J are TRBV6-5 and TRBJ2-2; D possibly matches TRBD1 or TRBD2 (5 bases each). Germline assignment: CDR1 MNHEY and CDR2 SVGAGI. V dropped 7 bases and J dropped 2 bases, with 14 bases sitting between them. The CDR3 sequence is 15 residues long. CDR3 in DNA: TGTGCCAGCACTATAAGAGGGGCAAACACCGGGGAGCTGTTTTTT. It encodes CASTIRGANTGELFF.

The chain couples TRBV4-1 to TRBJ2-4; D is possibly TRBD1 or TRBD2 (5 bases each). Between the trimmed V and J ends, which lost 4 bases and 3 bases, there was a span of 13 bases. This CDR3 contains 15 residues. CDR1 is MGHRA, CDR2 YSYEKL, per germline. CDR3 nucleotide sequence: TGCGCCAGCAGCCCCCGCAGGGACGACAAAAACATTCAGTACTTC. Encoded protein: CASSPRRDDKNIQYF.

The table lists this clone with a few counts. This chain joins TRBV2 and TRBJ2-2; maybe TRBD2 (5 bases). Germline loops: CDR1 SNHLY, CDR2 FYNNEI. The germline V and J ends were trimmed by 11 bases and 5 bases, with 15 bases remaining between them. The CDR3 length is 13 residues. This CDR3 is CAGAREGTGELFF. CDR3 coding DNA: TGTGCCGGCGCCCGGGAAGGAACCGGGGAGCTGTTTTTT. Based on the CDR3 plus reference TRBV2 and TRBJ2-2, the full variable domain is EPEVTQTPSHQVTQMGQEVILRCVPISNHLYFYWYRQILGQKVEFLVSFYNNEISEKSEIFDDQFSVERPDGSNFTLKIRSTKLEDSAMYFCAGAREGTGELFFGEGSRLTVL.

A note on this clone: An end of the junction differs from the germline gene, which may be a read error. The chain has TRBV10-3 and TRBJ2-3; perhaps TRBD1 as D (5 bases). CDR1 ENHRY and CDR2 SYGVKD come from the germline V gene. The CDR3 runs 13 residues. For the CDR3, the DNA is TGTGCCATCGGTGAACAGGGCACAGATACGCAGTATTTT. This translates into CAIGEQGTDTQYF.

The rearrangement links TRBV28 to TRBJ1-3; D not certain. The V gene lost 7 bases and the J gene lost 0 bases, with 1 base spanning the gap. The length of the CDR3 is 11 residues. The germline CDR1 and CDR2 sequences are MDHEN and SYDVKM. CDR3 sequence (DNA): TGTGCCAGCATCTCTGGAAACACCATATATTTT. Its translation is CASISGNTIYF.

This sequence joins TRBV2 and TRBJ2-5, with a tentative D call TRBD2 (6 bases). The CDR3 is 15 residues long. V was clipped by 5 bases and J by 0 bases, with 13 bases between them. In germline, CDR1 is SNHLY, CDR2 FYNNEI. CDR3 residues: CASSLSGSYQETQYF. The CDR3 DNA is TGTGCCAGCAGTCTAAGCGGGTCGTACCAAGAGACCCAGTACTTC.

The chain recombines TRBV14 with TRBJ2-1; 10 bases fit TRBD2. J gave up 3 bases and V 2 bases, and 4 bases lay outside the gene matches. In germline, CDR1 is SGHDN, CDR2 FVKESK. The CDR3 has 16 amino acids. Here the CDR3 DNA reads TGTGCCAGCAGCCAACTTTTAGCGGGAGGCTACAATGAGCAGTTCTTC. Translated, it gives CASSQLLAGGYNEQFF.